The clone carrying this TCR beta chain turned up a few times. This sample was included in a study of blood T cells in healthy people across ages. Losses at the gene ends were 7 bases for V and 6 bases for J; bases not matched to a gene: 7. The CDR3 covers 15 residues. Germline CDR1 and CDR2: SEHNR and FQNEAQ (reference sequence). PCR was performed a second time for about 7 to 12 cycles using a sample-barcoded 5' primer and a J-beta primer mix. One entry per CDR3 protein results from TCRdb running MiXCR on the 5' RACE reads. The sample holds roughly 1,100,000 distinct CDR3 sequences, almost 25% seen once. The data were also submitted as part of a second study, on T cells of mothers and their children. Turning to that study: Reverse transcription into cDNA received all extracted RNA, at about 1.5 ug per 15 ul. Slightly higher but non-significant overlap marked related mother-child pairs versus unrelated pairs. The authors found no persistent microchimeric T cell clones.

The TCR comes from a girl aged 2 to 9 in good health. This sequence joins TRBV7-9 and TRBJ2-2, with 11 nucleotides matching TRBD2. The sequenced material came from blood. The chain's CDR3 is CASTVAGGPSGELFF. The CDR3 DNA sequence: TGTGCCAGCACCGTAGCGGGAGGGCCGTCCGGGGAGCTGTTTTTT.